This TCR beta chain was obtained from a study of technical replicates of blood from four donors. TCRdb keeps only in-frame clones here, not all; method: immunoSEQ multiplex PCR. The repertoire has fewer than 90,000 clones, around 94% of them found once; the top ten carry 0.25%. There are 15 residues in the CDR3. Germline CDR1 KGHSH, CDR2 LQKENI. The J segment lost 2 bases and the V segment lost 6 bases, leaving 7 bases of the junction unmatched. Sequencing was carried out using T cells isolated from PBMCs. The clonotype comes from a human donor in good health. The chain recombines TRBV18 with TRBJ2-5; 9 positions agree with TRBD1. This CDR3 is CASSRPGQGQETQYF. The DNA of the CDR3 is TGTGCCAGCTCCCGACCGGGACAGGGACAAGAGACCCAGTACTTC.